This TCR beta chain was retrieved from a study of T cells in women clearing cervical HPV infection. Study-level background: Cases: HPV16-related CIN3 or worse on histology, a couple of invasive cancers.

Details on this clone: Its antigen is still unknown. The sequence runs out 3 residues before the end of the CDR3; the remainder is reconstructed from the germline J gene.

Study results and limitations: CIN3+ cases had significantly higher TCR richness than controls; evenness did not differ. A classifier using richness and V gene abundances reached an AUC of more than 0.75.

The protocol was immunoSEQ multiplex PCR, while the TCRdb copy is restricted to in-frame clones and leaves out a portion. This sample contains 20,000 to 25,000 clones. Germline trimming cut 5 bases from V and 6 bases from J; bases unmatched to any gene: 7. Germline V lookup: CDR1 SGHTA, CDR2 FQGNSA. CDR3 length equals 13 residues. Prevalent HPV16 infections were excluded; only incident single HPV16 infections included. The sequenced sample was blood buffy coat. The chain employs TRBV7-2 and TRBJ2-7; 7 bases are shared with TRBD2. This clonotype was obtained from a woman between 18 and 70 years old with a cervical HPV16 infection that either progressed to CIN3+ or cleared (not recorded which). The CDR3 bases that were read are TGTGCCAGCAGCCTAGGACTAGTAATCGAG. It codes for CASSLGLVIE. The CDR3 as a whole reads CASSLGLVIEQYF.